The 6 T cell receptor beta chains reported below all come from one sample, sequenced in a study of T cell repertoires in cytomegalovirus infection. Each CDR3 protein gets one entry after TCRdb re-called the reads with MiXCR. The table includes 350,000 to 500,000 distinct CDR3 sequences, approximately 31% detected once. Sequencing was done on a sample of PBMCs. The receptors derive from a human donor in good health (CMV status not recorded). Some clones in this sample may be carry-over from other donors' samples.

This clonotype was recorded a few times. V usage is TRBV4-1 and J usage is TRBJ2-2, with D hard to call. Germline CDR1 MGHRA, CDR2 YSYEKL. The CDR3 length is 14 residues. Trimming removed 1 base at V and 6 bases at J, with 9 bases between. CDR3: CASSQVKFAGELFF. The CDR3 nucleotides are TGCGCCAGCAGCCAAGTTAAGTTCGCCGGGGAGCTGTTTTTT.

This clonotype was seen more than once but under ten times. The chain uses TRBV19 and TRBJ1-6, with D unclear. CDR3 length equals 14 residues. CDR1 and CDR2 (germline): LNHDA, SQIVND (reference sequence). Between the trimmed V and J ends, which lost 9 bases and 7 bases, there was a span of 16 bases. The CDR3 loop is CASKNEAANSPLHF. The CDR3 DNA reads TGTGCCAGCAAAAACGAGGCGGCAAATTCACCCCTCCACTTT.

The gene calls are TRBV12-3 or TRBV12-4 and TRBJ2-1, with unresolved D. V lost 1 base and J lost 7, with 5 bases in between. The CDR3 loop spans 12 amino acids. This CDR3 is CASSLVENEQFF. As DNA, the CDR3 is TGTGCCAGCAGTTTAGTGGAGAATGAGCAGTTCTTC.

For this clonotype: A much larger clone lies one base from this, so it may be a read error. The conserved final phenylalanine or tryptophan is absent from the CDR3, which likely points to a read error. The rearrangement links TRBV5-4 to TRBJ1-2; D gene unclear. Germline-derived CDR1 and CDR2 are SGHNT and YYREEE (reference sequence). The V end lost 0 bases, the J end lost 8 bases, and 11 bases lay between the germline ends. CDR3 length equals 13 residues. CDR3: CASSLDPPGGYTI. The DNA for the CDR3 is TGTGCCAGCAGCTTGGATCCCCCCGGGGGCTACACCATC.

Details on this clonotype: A read error may account for a junction end that differs from germline. The chain couples TRBV2 to TRBJ1-1, with 7 bases that match TRBD1. The germline CDR1 and CDR2 sequences are SNHLY and FYNNEI. This CDR3 has 15 residues. The CDR3 loop reads CASSGQGFGVTEAYF. CDR3 bases: TGTGCCAGCAGTGGACAGGGTTTCGGGGTCACTGAAGCTTACTTT.

This clonotype was counted only a few times. The chain joins TRBV11-2 to TRBJ1-1, with TRBD1 matching over 7 bases. The CDR3 consists of 14 residues. CDR1 and CDR2 (germline): SGHAT, FQNNGV. V gave up 2 bases and J gave up 4 bases; unmatched junction bases: 4. CDR3 DNA: TGTGCCAGCAGCTTAATCGGGACAGCCACTGAAGCTTTCTTT. It yields the protein CASSLIGTATEAFF.